This T cell receptor beta chain was identified in a study of CD8+CD57+ T cells in acquired aplastic anemia. Only one count was recorded for this clonotype. Its antigen is not known. Relative to the germline gene, one junction end is altered; a read error may explain this. Patients picked for sequencing had shown CD8+CD57+ cell expansion detected by flow cytometry. Blood samples were obtained from patients who had received no prior therapy. The CDR3 totals 15 residues. CDR1 is LNHNV and CDR2 is YYDKDF in the germline V gene (reference sequence). Profiling that covered TCR beta VDJ and CDR3 relied on genomic DNA as its template. TCRdb re-called the reads through MiXCR, storing one row per CDR3 protein. The sample gives about 290,000 distinct CDR3 sequences, 56% of which show up once; roughly 1.2% is in the top ten. Study conclusions and caveats: Around 27 sequences, all CD8+ CDR3, were shared between patients and controls.

What was sequenced was sorted CD4+, CD8+, or CD8+CD57+ T cells (not recorded which) from PBMCs. The sequence came from a human donor with aplastic anemia. The chain combines TRBV15 with TRBJ1-5, with 7 nucleotides matching TRBD1. The CDR3 DNA sequence: TGTGCCACCAGCAGAAGTCGGGACAGCAATCAGCCCCTGCGTTTT. Translation gives CATSRSRDSNQPLRF.